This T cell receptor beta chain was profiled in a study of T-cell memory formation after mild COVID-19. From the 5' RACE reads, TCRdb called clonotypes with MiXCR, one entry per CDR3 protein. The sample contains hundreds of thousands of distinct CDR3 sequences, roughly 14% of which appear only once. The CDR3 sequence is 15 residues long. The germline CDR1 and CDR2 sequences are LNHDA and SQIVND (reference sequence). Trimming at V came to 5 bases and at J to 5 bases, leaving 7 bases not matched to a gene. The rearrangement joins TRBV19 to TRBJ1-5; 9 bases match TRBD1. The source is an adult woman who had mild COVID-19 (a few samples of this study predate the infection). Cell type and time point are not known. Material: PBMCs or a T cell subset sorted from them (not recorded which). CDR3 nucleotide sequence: TGTGCCAGTAGTGAGACAGGGGGTAAATATCAGCCCCAGCATTTT. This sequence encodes CASSETGGKYQPQHF.